This is a list of T cell receptor beta chains from one sample in a study of high-grade serous ovarian cancer treatment subgroups. TCRdb keeps only in-frame clones here, not all; method: immunoSEQ multiplex PCR. The sample holds under 3,500 clones, about 69% seen once. The sequenced material came from tumor tissue. These receptors all come from a human donor with high-grade serous ovarian cancer. CDR3s leave out the opening cysteine and the closing phenylalanine or tryptophan. The order of the fields is V gene, J gene, CDR3 length, CDR3 protein.

TRBV7-9	TRBJ2-1	14	ASSLVSGQYLNEQF
TRBV7-2	TRBJ2-7	13	ASSFTRDPGDEQY
TRBV27	TRBJ1-4	12	ASRAQGGNEKLF
TRBV7-9	TRBJ2-5	13	ASSFRDSWPETQY
TRBV7-2	TRBJ2-5	12	ASSLGQGSQTQY
TRBV11-2	TRBJ1-1	13	ASSLVAGPNTEAF
TRBV7-3	TRBJ1-1	15	ASSLMGLQGGSTEAF
TRBV29-1	TRBJ2-1	9	SVGRLAEGF
TRBV4-1	TRBJ1-4	15	ASSQAVVQGAGEKLF
TRBV10-3	TRBJ1-2	11	AISGEGSGGYT
TRBV19	TRBJ2-2	11	AMAEPNTGELF
TRBV25-1	TRBJ2-1	12	ASSGYESYNEQF
TRBV10-2	TRBJ2-5	11	ASSGQGGETQY
TRBV18	TRBJ1-1	13	ASSWSGTGGTEAF
TRBV11-2	TRBJ2-5	13	ASSFTGPRERTQY
TRBV5-4	TRBJ2-2	13	ASTGERGGTGELF
TRBV7-9	TRBJ2-1	13	ASSWPSNNYNEQF
TRBV7-9	TRBJ2-4	12	ASRGGPSKNIQY
TRBV28	TRBJ2-1	11	ASKQGNFNEQF
TRBV4-1	TRBJ1-1	13	ASSPVGVGDTEAF
TRBV19	TRBJ1-2	15	ASGDPGLAVINYGYT
TRBV19	TRBJ1-5	12	ASRRGTGNQPQH
TRBV11-2	TRBJ2-1	13	ASSLGRGYYNEQF
TRBV27	TRBJ2-7	11	ASSSGLINEQY